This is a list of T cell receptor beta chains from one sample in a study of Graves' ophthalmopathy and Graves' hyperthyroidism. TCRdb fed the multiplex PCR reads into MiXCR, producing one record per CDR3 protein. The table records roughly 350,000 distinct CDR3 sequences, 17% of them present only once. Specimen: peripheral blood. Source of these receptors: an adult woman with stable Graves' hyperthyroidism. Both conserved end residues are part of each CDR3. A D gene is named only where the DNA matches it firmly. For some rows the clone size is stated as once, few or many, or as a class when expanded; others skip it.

CDR3nt: TGCGCCACCCAGGACAGGGGGCATGGCTACACCTTC
CDR3aa: CATQDRGHGYTF
v_gene: TRBV4-1
d_gene: TRBD1
abundance: many
j_gene: TRBJ1-2

CDR3nt: TGTGCCAGCAGTGAGGCGGGGGTAAACACCGGGGAGCTGTTTTTT
CDR3aa: CASSEAGVNTGELFF
v_gene: TRBV6-1
d_gene: TRBD2
abundance: NA
j_gene: TRBJ2-2

CDR3nt: TGTGCCAGCAGTTTTAGATTGCGGGCAACGAACACCGGGGAGCTGTTTTTT
CDR3aa: CASSFRLRATNTGELFF
v_gene: TRBV6-2/TRBV6-3
d_gene: NA
abundance: many
j_gene: TRBJ2-2

CDR3nt: TGTGCCAGCAGACAGACAGGGACCGGCTACACCTTC
CDR3aa: CASRQTGTGYTF
v_gene: TRBV12-3/TRBV12-4
d_gene: TRBD1
abundance: many
j_gene: TRBJ1-2

CDR3nt: TGCGCCAGCAGCCAAGATGGGGACGTGTGGGAGACCCAGTACTTC
CDR3aa: CASSQDGDVWETQYF
v_gene: TRBV4-3
d_gene: NA
abundance: many
j_gene: TRBJ2-5

CDR3nt: TGTGCCCCCCCCCCGGGGGCGGGTTCCTACGAGCAGTACTTC
CDR3aa: CAPPPGAGSYEQYF
v_gene: TRBV27
d_gene: NA
abundance: many
j_gene: TRBJ2-7

CDR3nt: TGTGCCAGCAGTCTAAAGGACATAGGCCCCTACGAGCAGTACTTC
CDR3aa: CASSLKDIGPYEQYF
v_gene: TRBV2
d_gene: NA
abundance: many
j_gene: TRBJ2-7

CDR3nt: TGTGCCAGCAGACCCGGGACAGGGGGCTATGGCGGGGAGCTGTTTTTT
CDR3aa: CASRPGTGGYGGELFF
v_gene: TRBV7-2
d_gene: TRBD1
abundance: many
j_gene: TRBJ2-2

CDR3nt: TGCGCCAGCAGCCCGGGATCTATCACCGGGGAGCTGTTTTTT
CDR3aa: CASSPGSITGELFF
v_gene: TRBV5-1
d_gene: NA
abundance: many
j_gene: TRBJ2-2

CDR3nt: TGTGCCAGCAGCTACGACAGGGATGGCTACACCTTC
CDR3aa: CASSYDRDGYTF
v_gene: TRBV7-8
d_gene: TRBD1
abundance: many
j_gene: TRBJ1-2

CDR3nt: TGTGCCAGTTCTGCGGGGGGCAACTACGAGCAGTACTTC
CDR3aa: CASSAGGNYEQYF
v_gene: TRBV19
d_gene: TRBD2
abundance: NA
j_gene: TRBJ2-7

CDR3nt: TGCGCCAGCAGCTTTCTATGGGGGAACCTTTTGGAGACCCAGTACTTC
CDR3aa: CASSFLWGNLLETQYF
v_gene: TRBV5-1
d_gene: NA
abundance: many
j_gene: TRBJ2-5

CDR3nt: TGTGCCAGCTCACCACCGAATCGCGGGAGGAACACCGGGGAGCTGTTTTTT
CDR3aa: CASSPPNRGRNTGELFF
v_gene: TRBV18
d_gene: TRBD2
abundance: few
j_gene: TRBJ2-2

CDR3nt: TGTGCCAGCAGCACAGGGGTAAAGTCCTACGAGCAGTACTTC
CDR3aa: CASSTGVKSYEQYF
v_gene: TRBV7-9
d_gene: TRBD1
abundance: few
j_gene: TRBJ2-7

CDR3nt: TGTGCCAGCAGTTCCCCCATGCGCGGGAGGGCCTACGAGCAGTACTTC
CDR3aa: CASSSPMRGRAYEQYF
v_gene: TRBV27
d_gene: TRBD2
abundance: few
j_gene: TRBJ2-7

CDR3nt: TGTGCCAGCAGCCTCGGGACAGGGATCAATCAGCCCCAGCATTTT
CDR3aa: CASSLGTGINQPQHF
v_gene: TRBV12-3/TRBV12-4
d_gene: TRBD1
abundance: many
j_gene: TRBJ1-5

CDR3nt: TGTGCCAGCAGCCCTGACCCGAGATCCGGGACGGTCTACGTTTCCCAGCCCCAGCATTTT
CDR3aa: CASSPDPRSGTVYVSQPQHF
v_gene: TRBV4-2
d_gene: NA
abundance: many
j_gene: TRBJ1-5

CDR3nt: TGTGCCAGCAGTACAGGGGTAGGAAATCAGCCCCAGCATTTT
CDR3aa: CASSTGVGNQPQHF
v_gene: TRBV12-3/TRBV12-4
d_gene: TRBD1
abundance: many
j_gene: TRBJ1-5

CDR3nt: TGTGCCAGCAGACCGGCCCGGATGAACACTGAAGCTTTCTTT
CDR3aa: CASRPARMNTEAFF
v_gene: TRBV7-8
d_gene: NA
abundance: NA
j_gene: TRBJ1-1

CDR3nt: TGTGCCAGCAGCTCGGGGGGGTTAAGCTCCTACGAGCAGTACTTC
CDR3aa: CASSSGGLSSYEQYF
v_gene: TRBV28
d_gene: TRBD2
abundance: many
j_gene: TRBJ2-7

CDR3nt: TGTGCCAGCAGCTTAGACGGGACTAGAGGATACTTC
CDR3aa: CASSLDGTRGYF
v_gene: TRBV11-2
d_gene: TRBD2
abundance: many
j_gene: TRBJ2-4

CDR3nt: TGTGCCAGCAGCCCCGGCAGACAGGGGGCTTGGGAGACCCAGTACTTC
CDR3aa: CASSPGRQGAWETQYF
v_gene: TRBV7-9
d_gene: TRBD1
abundance: few
j_gene: TRBJ2-5

CDR3nt: TGTGCCAGCAGTTACTCGACAGATAGCGTTAATAACATTCAGTACTTC
CDR3aa: CASSYSTDSVNNIQYF
v_gene: TRBV6-5
d_gene: NA
abundance: many
j_gene: TRBJ2-4

CDR3nt: TGTGCCAGCAGTGAATTTGGACAGGAAGAGACCCAGTACTTC
CDR3aa: CASSEFGQEETQYF
v_gene: TRBV6-1
d_gene: TRBD1
abundance: many
j_gene: TRBJ2-5

CDR3nt: TGTGCCACCAGTGAACCAACAACTGGCTACACCTTC
CDR3aa: CATSEPTTGYTF
v_gene: TRBV24-1
d_gene: NA
abundance: many
j_gene: TRBJ1-2

CDR3nt: TGTGCCAGCAGTTTAAAGAGCAATCAGCCCCAGCATTTT
CDR3aa: CASSLKSNQPQHF
v_gene: TRBV12-3/TRBV12-4
d_gene: NA
abundance: many
j_gene: TRBJ1-5

CDR3nt: TGTGCCAGCAGCGCGGACAGGACCTCCTACGAGCAGTACTTC
CDR3aa: CASSADRTSYEQYF
v_gene: TRBV28
d_gene: TRBD1
abundance: many
j_gene: TRBJ2-7

CDR3nt: TGCGCCAGCAGCTCTACAGGGCGCGAGCAGTACTTC
CDR3aa: CASSSTGREQYF
v_gene: TRBV5-1
d_gene: NA
abundance: NA
j_gene: TRBJ2-7

CDR3nt: TGTGCCAGTAAACCGGGACATTCTCTCCCAGAGACCCAGTACTTC
CDR3aa: CASKPGHSLPETQYF
v_gene: TRBV19
d_gene: NA
abundance: many
j_gene: TRBJ2-5

CDR3nt: TGCGCCAGCAGCGCGTTCGAACAGATCATGAACACTGAAGCTTTCTTT
CDR3aa: CASSAFEQIMNTEAFF
v_gene: TRBV5-1
d_gene: NA
abundance: once
j_gene: TRBJ1-1

CDR3nt: TGTGCCAGCAGTGACAGTCTAGCGGGAAGAGCGGATTCCACAGATACGCAGTATTTT
CDR3aa: CASSDSLAGRADSTDTQYF
v_gene: TRBV6-4
d_gene: TRBD2
abundance: NA
j_gene: TRBJ2-3

CDR3nt: TGCAGCGACAACAGGGCGGGGCTCCAAGAGACCCAGTACTTC
CDR3aa: CSDNRAGLQETQYF
v_gene: TRBV29-1
d_gene: NA
abundance: many
j_gene: TRBJ2-5

CDR3nt: TGTGCCAGCAGCTTAGTGGCAGGTTCCTACGAGCAGTACTTC
CDR3aa: CASSLVAGSYEQYF
v_gene: TRBV7-8
d_gene: NA
abundance: NA
j_gene: TRBJ2-7

CDR3nt: TGTGCCAGCAGTCCGGCCGGGGGCAGGGCCCTTATCACCTTC
CDR3aa: CASSPAGGRALITF
v_gene: TRBV12-3/TRBV12-4
d_gene: NA
abundance: many
j_gene: TRBJ1-2

CDR3nt: TGCGCCAGCAGCCCAGGGGGAGGGGTAGGCTACGAGCAGTACTTC
CDR3aa: CASSPGGGVGYEQYF
v_gene: TRBV4-3
d_gene: NA
abundance: NA
j_gene: TRBJ2-7

CDR3nt: TGTGCCAGCAGTACCGACAGGGTTGGCTACGAGCAGTACTTC
CDR3aa: CASSTDRVGYEQYF
v_gene: TRBV28
d_gene: TRBD1
abundance: many
j_gene: TRBJ2-7

CDR3nt: TGCAGCGTTGAAGATCTTTGGTTATCTAACTATGGCTACACCTTC
CDR3aa: CSVEDLWLSNYGYTF
v_gene: TRBV29-1
d_gene: NA
abundance: many
j_gene: TRBJ1-2

CDR3nt: TGCAGTGCTGACCCCGAACCGGGGACTGAAGCTTTCTTT
CDR3aa: CSADPEPGTEAFF
v_gene: TRBV20-1
d_gene: NA
abundance: many
j_gene: TRBJ1-1

CDR3nt: TGTGCCAGCAGCCCAGCAGGGTCGGTAGCCTCTGAGCAGTACTTC
CDR3aa: CASSPAGSVASEQYF
v_gene: TRBV7-2
d_gene: NA
abundance: many
j_gene: TRBJ2-7

CDR3nt: TGTGCCAGCAGTGGGTCGTTGACAGGGACCTACGAGCAGTACTTC
CDR3aa: CASSGSLTGTYEQYF
v_gene: TRBV2
d_gene: TRBD1
abundance: many
j_gene: TRBJ2-7

CDR3nt: TGTGCCAGCAGCACCACTAGCTTGGAGCAGTACTTC
CDR3aa: CASSTTSLEQYF
v_gene: TRBV5-8
d_gene: NA
abundance: NA
j_gene: TRBJ2-7

CDR3nt: TGTGCCAGCAATATGGGACTAGCGGGAGGCGAGACCCAGTACTTC
CDR3aa: CASNMGLAGGETQYF
v_gene: TRBV2
d_gene: TRBD2
abundance: many
j_gene: TRBJ2-5

CDR3nt: TGTGCCAGCAGCTTCTCCCTTTCTTACACGGTGGGGAATGAAGCTTTCTTT
CDR3aa: CASSFSLSYTVGNEAFF
v_gene: TRBV5-4
d_gene: NA
abundance: many
j_gene: TRBJ1-1

CDR3nt: TGTGCCAGCACCAGGGGACTTGGCAGTAGCAATCAGCCCCAGCATTTT
CDR3aa: CASTRGLGSSNQPQHF
v_gene: TRBV6-1
d_gene: NA
abundance: many
j_gene: TRBJ1-5

CDR3nt: TGCAGTGCTAGAGATCGCATCCCCGGGGAGCTGTTTTTT
CDR3aa: CSARDRIPGELFF
v_gene: TRBV20-1
d_gene: NA
abundance: many
j_gene: TRBJ2-2

CDR3nt: TGTGCCAGCAGTTTATTTGGGACAGGGGCCACTGAAGCTTTCTTT
CDR3aa: CASSLFGTGATEAFF
v_gene: TRBV28
d_gene: TRBD1
abundance: many
j_gene: TRBJ1-1

CDR3nt: TGTGCCAGCAGCCCACGGGGTTGGGACACTGAAGCTTTCTTT
CDR3aa: CASSPRGWDTEAFF
v_gene: TRBV3-1
d_gene: NA
abundance: many
j_gene: TRBJ1-1

CDR3nt: TGTGCCAGCAGTACCGGACAGGGGAGGTCCTACGAGCAGTACTTC
CDR3aa: CASSTGQGRSYEQYF
v_gene: TRBV6-2/TRBV6-3
d_gene: TRBD1
abundance: NA
j_gene: TRBJ2-7

CDR3nt: TGTGCCTGGAGTTTCGAGGAGGCAACAGGGGGCCTTAGGGAGACCCAGTACTTC
CDR3aa: CAWSFEEATGGLRETQYF
v_gene: TRBV30
d_gene: TRBD1
abundance: many
j_gene: TRBJ2-5

CDR3nt: TGTGCCAGCAGTCTACTGGACAGGATCTACGAGCAGTACTTC
CDR3aa: CASSLLDRIYEQYF
v_gene: TRBV27
d_gene: TRBD1
abundance: NA
j_gene: TRBJ2-7

CDR3nt: TGTGCCAGCAGTCCCTTTCTCCTGGCGAACTATGGCTACACCGGGGAGCTGTTTTTT
CDR3aa: CASSPFLLANYGYTGELFF
v_gene: TRBV6-2/TRBV6-3
d_gene: NA
abundance: NA
j_gene: TRBJ2-2

CDR3nt: TGTGCCAGCAGTTTATATGTCAGTCAAGAGACCCAGTACTTC
CDR3aa: CASSLYVSQETQYF
v_gene: TRBV28
d_gene: NA
abundance: many
j_gene: TRBJ2-5

CDR3nt: TGTGCCAGCAGAAGGCAGGGAAGGACCGGGGAGCTGTTTTTT
CDR3aa: CASRRQGRTGELFF
v_gene: TRBV7-3
d_gene: NA
abundance: NA
j_gene: TRBJ2-2